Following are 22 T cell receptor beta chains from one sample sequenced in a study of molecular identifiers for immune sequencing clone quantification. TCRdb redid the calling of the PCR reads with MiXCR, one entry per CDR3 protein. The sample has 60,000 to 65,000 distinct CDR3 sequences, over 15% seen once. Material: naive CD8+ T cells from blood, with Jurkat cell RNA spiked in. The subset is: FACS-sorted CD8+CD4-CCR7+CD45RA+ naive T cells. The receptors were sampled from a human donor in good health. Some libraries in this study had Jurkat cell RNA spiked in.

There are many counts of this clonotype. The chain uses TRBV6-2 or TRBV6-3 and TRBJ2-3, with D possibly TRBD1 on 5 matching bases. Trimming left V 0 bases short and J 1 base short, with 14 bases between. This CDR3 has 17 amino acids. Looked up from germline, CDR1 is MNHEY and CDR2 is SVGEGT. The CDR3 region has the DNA TGTGCCAGCAGTTACTCGGGGCTAAGATTCGGCACAGATACGCAGTATTTT. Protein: CASSYSGLRFGTDTQYF.

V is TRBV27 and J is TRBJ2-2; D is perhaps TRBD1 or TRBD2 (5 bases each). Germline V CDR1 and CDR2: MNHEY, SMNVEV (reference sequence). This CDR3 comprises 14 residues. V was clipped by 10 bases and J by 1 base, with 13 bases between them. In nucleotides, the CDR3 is TGTGCCACCGGGGCGGGCTTGAACACCGGGGAGCTGTTTTTT. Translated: CATGAGLNTGELFF.

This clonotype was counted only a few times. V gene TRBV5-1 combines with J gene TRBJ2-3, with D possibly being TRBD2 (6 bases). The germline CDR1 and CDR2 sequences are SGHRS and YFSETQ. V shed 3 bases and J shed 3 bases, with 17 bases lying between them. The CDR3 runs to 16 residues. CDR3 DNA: TGCGCCAGCAGCTCAGGGCGGGGTGAGGTGACAGATACGCAGTATTTT. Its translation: CASSSGRGEVTDTQYF.

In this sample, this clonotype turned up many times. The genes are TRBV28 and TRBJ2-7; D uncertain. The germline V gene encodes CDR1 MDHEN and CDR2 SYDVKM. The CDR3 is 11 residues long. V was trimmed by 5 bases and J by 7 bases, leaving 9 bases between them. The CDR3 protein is CASSPGWEQYF. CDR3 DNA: TGTGCCAGCAGTCCCGGGTGGGAGCAGTACTTC.

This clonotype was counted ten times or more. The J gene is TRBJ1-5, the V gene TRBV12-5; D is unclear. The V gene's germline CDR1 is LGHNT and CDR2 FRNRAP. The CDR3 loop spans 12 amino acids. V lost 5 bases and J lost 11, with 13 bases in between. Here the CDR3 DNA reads TGTGCTAGTGGTCGTCACCGAGAAGCCCAGCATTTT. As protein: CASGRHREAQHF. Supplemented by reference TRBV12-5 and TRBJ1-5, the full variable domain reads DARVTQTPRHKVTEMGQEVTMRCQPILGHNTVFWYRQTMMQGLELLAYFRNRAPLDDSGMPKDRFSAEMPDATLATLKIQPSEPRDSAVYFCASGRHREAQHFGDGTRLSIL.

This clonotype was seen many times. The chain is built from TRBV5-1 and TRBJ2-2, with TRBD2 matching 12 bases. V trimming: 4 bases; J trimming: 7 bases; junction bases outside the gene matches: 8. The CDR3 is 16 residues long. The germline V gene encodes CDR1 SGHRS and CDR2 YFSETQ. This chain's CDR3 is CASSRGLAGMDGELFF. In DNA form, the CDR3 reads TGCGCCAGCAGCCGCGGACTAGCGGGAATGGACGGGGAGCTGTTTTTT. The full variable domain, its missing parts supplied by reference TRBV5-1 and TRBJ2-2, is KAGVTQTPRYLIKTRGQQVTLSCSPISGHRSVSWYQQTPGQGLQFLFEYFSETQRNKGNFPGRFSGRQFSNSRSEMNVSTLELGDSALYLCASSRGLAGMDGELFFGEGSRLTVL.

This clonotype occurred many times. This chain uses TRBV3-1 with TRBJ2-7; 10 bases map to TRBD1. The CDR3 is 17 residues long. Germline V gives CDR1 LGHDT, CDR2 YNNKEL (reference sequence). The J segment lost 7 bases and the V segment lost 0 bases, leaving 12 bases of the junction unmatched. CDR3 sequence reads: CASSQEMPRQGALEQYF. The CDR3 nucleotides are TGTGCCAGCAGCCAAGAAATGCCGAGACAGGGGGCGCTTGAGCAGTACTTC.

This chain's CDR3 is CASSLYRGAAKNIQYF. CDR3 nucleotides: TGTGCCAGCAGTTTATATAGAGGGGCAGCCAAAAACATTCAGTACTTC. V usage is TRBV28 and J usage is TRBJ2-4; possibly TRBD1 or TRBD2 for D (5 bases each). Trimming left V 1 base short and J 0 bases short, with 10 bases between. The CDR3 is made up of 16 amino acids. In germline, CDR1 is MDHEN, CDR2 SYDVKM.

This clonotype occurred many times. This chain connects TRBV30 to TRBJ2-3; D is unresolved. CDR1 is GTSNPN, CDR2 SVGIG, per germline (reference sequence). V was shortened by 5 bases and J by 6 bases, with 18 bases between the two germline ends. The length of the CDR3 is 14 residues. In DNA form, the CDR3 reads TGTGCCTGGGGCCTCCCCCAAGTGGCGGATACGCAGTATTTT. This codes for CAWGLPQVADTQYF. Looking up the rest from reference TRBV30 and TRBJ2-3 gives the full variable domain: SQTIHQWPATLVQPVGSPLSLECTVEGTSNPNLYWYRQAAGRGLQLLFYSVGIGQISSEVPQNLSASRPQDRQFILSSKKLLLSDSGFYLCAWGLPQVADTQYFGPGTRLTVL.

This CDR3 reads CASTAGGWETQYF. DNA for the CDR3: TGTGCCAGCACCGCTGGTGGTTGGGAGACCCAGTACTTC. This chain links TRBV11-3 with TRBJ2-5; D is undetermined. CDR3 length: 13 residues. CDR1 and CDR2 from the germline V gene are SGHNT and YENEEA. The V and J ends lost 7 bases and 5 bases respectively, with 14 bases between them.

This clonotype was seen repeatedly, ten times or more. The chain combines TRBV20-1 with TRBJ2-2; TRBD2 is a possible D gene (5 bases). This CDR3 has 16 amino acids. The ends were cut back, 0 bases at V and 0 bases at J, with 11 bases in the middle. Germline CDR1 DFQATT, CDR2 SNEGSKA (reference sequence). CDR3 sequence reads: CSARDFNGANTGELFF. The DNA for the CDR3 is TGCAGTGCTAGAGATTTCAACGGGGCGAACACCGGGGAGCTGTTTTTT.

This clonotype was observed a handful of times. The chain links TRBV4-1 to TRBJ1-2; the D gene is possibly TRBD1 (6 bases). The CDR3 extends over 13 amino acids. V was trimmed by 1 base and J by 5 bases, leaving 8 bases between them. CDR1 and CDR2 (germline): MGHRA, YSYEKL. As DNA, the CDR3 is TGCGCCAGCAGCCAAGGGACAGCTTATGGCTACACCTTC. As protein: CASSQGTAYGYTF.

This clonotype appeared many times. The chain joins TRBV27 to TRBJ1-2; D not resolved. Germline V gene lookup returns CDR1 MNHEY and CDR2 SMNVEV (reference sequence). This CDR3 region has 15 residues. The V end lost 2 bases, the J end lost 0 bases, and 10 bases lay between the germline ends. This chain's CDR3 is CASSLRVPSNYGYTF. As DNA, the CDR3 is TGTGCCAGCAGTTTACGTGTCCCTTCTAACTATGGCTACACCTTC.

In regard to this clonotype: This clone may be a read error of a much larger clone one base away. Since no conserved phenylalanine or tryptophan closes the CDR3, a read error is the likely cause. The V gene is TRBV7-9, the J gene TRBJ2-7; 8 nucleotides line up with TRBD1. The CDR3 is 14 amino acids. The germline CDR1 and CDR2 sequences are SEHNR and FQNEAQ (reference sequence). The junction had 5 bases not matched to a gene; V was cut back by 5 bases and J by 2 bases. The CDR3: CASSAGTGTYEQYL. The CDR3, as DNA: TGTGCCAGCAGCGCCGGGACAGGCACCTACGAGCAGTACCTC.

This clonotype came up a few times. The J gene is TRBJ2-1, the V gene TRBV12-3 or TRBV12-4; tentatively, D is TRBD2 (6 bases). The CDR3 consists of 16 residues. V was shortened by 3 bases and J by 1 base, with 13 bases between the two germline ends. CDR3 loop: CASSFGAGQSYNEQFF. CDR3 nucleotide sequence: TGTGCCAGCAGTTTTGGGGCGGGGCAATCCTACAATGAGCAGTTCTTC.

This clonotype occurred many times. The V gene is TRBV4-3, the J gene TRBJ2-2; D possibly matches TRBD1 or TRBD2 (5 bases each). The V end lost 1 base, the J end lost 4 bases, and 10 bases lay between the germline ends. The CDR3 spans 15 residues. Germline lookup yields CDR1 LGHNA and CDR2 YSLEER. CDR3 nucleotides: TGCGCCAGCAGCCAAGGAGGGGTCGGCACCGGGGAGCTGTTTTTT. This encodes CASSQGGVGTGELFF.

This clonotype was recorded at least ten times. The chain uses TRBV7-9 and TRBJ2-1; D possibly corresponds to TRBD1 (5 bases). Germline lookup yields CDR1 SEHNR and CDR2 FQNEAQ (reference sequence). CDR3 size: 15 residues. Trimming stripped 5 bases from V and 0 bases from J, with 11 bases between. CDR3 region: CASSLQGFSYNEQFF. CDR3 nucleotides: TGTGCCAGCAGCCTTCAGGGTTTCTCCTACAATGAGCAGTTCTTC. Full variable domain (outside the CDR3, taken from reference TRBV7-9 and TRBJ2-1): DTGVSQNPRHKITKRGQNVTFRCDPISEHNRLYWYRQTLGQGPEFLTYFQNEAQLEKSRLLSDRFSAERPKGSFSTLEIQRTEQGDSAMYLCASSLQGFSYNEQFFGPGTRLTVL.

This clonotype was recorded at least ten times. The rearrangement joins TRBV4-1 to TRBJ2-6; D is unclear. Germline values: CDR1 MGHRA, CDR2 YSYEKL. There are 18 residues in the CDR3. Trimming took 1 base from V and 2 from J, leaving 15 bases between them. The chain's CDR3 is CASSQARPQLAGANVLTF. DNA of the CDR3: TGCGCCAGCAGCCAAGCACGTCCCCAGCTGGCTGGGGCCAACGTCCTGACTTTC.

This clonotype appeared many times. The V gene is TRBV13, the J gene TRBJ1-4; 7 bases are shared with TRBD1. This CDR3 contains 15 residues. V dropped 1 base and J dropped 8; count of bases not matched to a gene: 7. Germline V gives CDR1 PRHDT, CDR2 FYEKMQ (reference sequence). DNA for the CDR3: TGTGCCAGCAGCTTAGTGGCAGGGGGAACAGAAAAACTGTTTTTT. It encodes CASSLVAGGTEKLFF.

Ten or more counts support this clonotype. Here the CDR3 DNA reads TGTGCCAGCAGCGTAGGATTCCGGGCTGGTCAGCCCCAGCATTTT. It is translated as CASSVGFRAGQPQHF. The gene calls are TRBV9 and TRBJ1-5; D gene ambiguous. Germline V lookup: CDR1 SGDLS, CDR2 YYNGEE. Trimming took 0 bases from V and 6 from J, leaving 13 bases between them. The CDR3 length is 15 residues.

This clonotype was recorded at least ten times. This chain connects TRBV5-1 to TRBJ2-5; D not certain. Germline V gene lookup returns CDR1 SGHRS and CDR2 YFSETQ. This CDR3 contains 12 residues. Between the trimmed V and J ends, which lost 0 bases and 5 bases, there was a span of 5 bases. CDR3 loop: CASSLASETQYF. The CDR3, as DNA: TGCGCCAGCAGCTTGGCCTCCGAGACCCAGTACTTC.

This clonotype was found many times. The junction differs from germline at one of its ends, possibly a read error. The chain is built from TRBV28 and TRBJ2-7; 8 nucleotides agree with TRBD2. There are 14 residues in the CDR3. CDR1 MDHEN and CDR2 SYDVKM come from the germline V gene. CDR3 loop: CASSGAGDSNEQYF. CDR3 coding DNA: TGTGCCAGCAGCGGAGCGGGGGACTCCAACGAGCAGTACTTC.